Listed below are T cell receptor beta chains from one sample, sequenced in a study of OX40 agonist ivuxolimab in advanced cancers. Libraries were prepared by immunoSEQ multiplex PCR; TCRdb keeps only in-frame clonotypes and omits some of them. The sample includes roughly 50,000 clones, around nine tenths of them seen just once. The sequencing used CD4+ or CD8+ T cells sorted from blood, collected in a trial of the OX40 agonist ivuxolimab. The receptors were sampled from an adult with an advanced solid tumor such as melanoma, head and neck, liver or kidney cancer. The CDR3 runs from the conserved cysteine through the conserved F or W. The D gene is left open where the match is weak. Not every row has a clone size; where given, it reads once, few, many or a size class.

v_gene: TRBV5-4
j_gene: TRBJ2-7
abundance: .
d_gene: TRBD2
CDR3aa: CASSELARSSYEQYF
CDR3nt: TGTGCCAGCAGCGAACTAGCGAGGAGCTCCTACGAGCAGTACTTC

v_gene: TRBV27
j_gene: TRBJ2-7
abundance: .
d_gene: .
CDR3aa: CASIQYSGQAQGEQCF
CDR3nt: TGTGCCAGCATCCAGTATTCCGGGCAAGCGCAGGGCGAGCAGTGCTTC

v_gene: TRBV4-2
j_gene: TRBJ2-7
abundance: .
d_gene: TRBD2
CDR3aa: CASSQGLAGEDEQYF
CDR3nt: TGTGCCAGCAGCCAGGGACTAGCGGGAGAGGACGAGCAGTACTTC

v_gene: TRBV7-9
j_gene: TRBJ1-1
abundance: .
d_gene: .
CDR3aa: CASSLGSFTEAFF
CDR3nt: TGTGCCAGCAGCTTAGGAAGCTTTACTGAAGCTTTCTTT

v_gene: TRBV6-5
j_gene: TRBJ2-1
abundance: .
d_gene: .
CDR3aa: CASRGAGLHEQFF
CDR3nt: TGTGCCAGCCGCGGGGCAGGCCTCCATGAGCAGTTCTTC

v_gene: TRBV5-4
j_gene: TRBJ2-7
abundance: once
d_gene: .
CDR3aa: CASSLHGAAEQYF
CDR3nt: TGTGCCAGCAGCTTGCATGGAGCGGCCGAGCAGTACTTC

v_gene: TRBV7-9
j_gene: TRBJ2-5
abundance: once
d_gene: TRBD2
CDR3aa: CASSLASGGQETQYF
CDR3nt: TGTGCCAGCAGCTTAGCCAGCGGGGGGCAAGAGACCCAGTACTTC

v_gene: TRBV2
j_gene: TRBJ1-3
abundance: once
d_gene: .
CDR3aa: CASRAGSGPGNTIYF
CDR3nt: TGTGCCAGCAGAGCAGGGTCAGGTCCCGGAAACACCATATATTTT

v_gene: TRBV4-1
j_gene: TRBJ2-3
abundance: .
d_gene: TRBD1
CDR3aa: CASSHPTGDSTDTQYF
CDR3nt: TGCGCCAGCAGCCACCCGACAGGGGATAGCACAGATACGCAGTATTTT

v_gene: TRBV19
j_gene: TRBJ1-5
abundance: .
d_gene: .
CDR3aa: CASSILASSNQPQHF
CDR3nt: TGTGCCAGTAGTATATTAGCAAGTAGCAATCAGCCCCAGCATTTT

v_gene: TRBV27
j_gene: TRBJ1-1
abundance: .
d_gene: .
CDR3aa: CASRPGGVNTEAFF
CDR3nt: TGTGCCAGCAGGCCCGGGGGGGTGAACACTGAAGCTTTCTTT

v_gene: TRBV5-6
j_gene: TRBJ2-7
abundance: .
d_gene: TRBD1
CDR3aa: CASSLEDRETYEQYF
CDR3nt: TGTGCCAGCAGCTTGGAGGACAGGGAGACCTACGAGCAGTACTTC

v_gene: TRBV6-5
j_gene: TRBJ1-1
abundance: .
d_gene: TRBD1
CDR3aa: CASSYGQGLTEAFF
CDR3nt: TGTGCCAGCAGTTACGGACAGGGTCTTACTGAAGCTTTCTTT

v_gene: TRBV19
j_gene: TRBJ1-1
abundance: .
d_gene: TRBD1
CDR3aa: CASSDRDRGMRTEAFF
CDR3nt: TGTGCCAGTAGTGACCGGGACAGGGGGATGAGGACTGAAGCTTTCTTT